This T cell receptor (beta chain) came from a study of memory CD4+ T cells and cytomegalovirus serostatus. This clone was recorded once. The junction departs from germline at one end; a sequencing error may be responsible. The sample carries other DNA sequences with the same CDR3. CDR1 is SGHRS, CDR2 YFSETQ, per germline. The CDR3 extends over 15 amino acids. The sort gate was single viable CD3+CD4+CD8-CD45RO+ cells for memory CD4+ T cells. Only in-frame clones appear in the TCRdb table, and some are missing; sequencing was by immunoSEQ multiplex PCR. Among roughly 56,000 clones listed, 82% were seen once.

This sequence originates from an adult in good health and CMV-seronegative. V and J are TRBV5-1 and TRBJ2-5, with 8 bases lining up with TRBD2. The sequenced sample was memory CD4+ T cells from blood. Here the CDR3 reads CASSSSGGRGETQYF. CDR3 in DNA: TGTGCCAGCAGCTCGAGCGGGGGAAGAGGAGAGACCCAGTACTTC.